These 9 T cell receptor beta chains originate from one sample sequenced in a study of PD-L1 blockade in urothelial cancer. As to time point: peripheral blood 6 weeks after treatment start. Produced via immunoSEQ multiplex PCR; TCRdb's table is partial and in-frame only. The repertoire holds about 50,000 clones, with more than 70% as singletons. The material was PBMCs, obtained around atezolizumab (anti-PD-L1) treatment. The source of these receptors is a man aged 60-69 years with urothelial cancer.

The V and J genes are TRBV7-9 and TRBJ2-2; weak D call: TRBD1 (6 bases). Between the trimmed V and J ends, which lost 4 bases and 2 bases, there was a span of 11 bases. Germline V gene data show CDR1 as SEHNR and CDR2 as FQNEAQ (reference sequence). This CDR3 comprises 15 residues. In DNA form, the CDR3 reads TGTGCCAGCAGCTCACAGGGTGCAAACACCGGGGAGCTGTTTTTT. It codes for CASSSQGANTGELFF.

This clone appeared once. The chain joins TRBV7-2 to TRBJ2-7; 8 nucleotides match TRBD1. V dropped 7 bases and J dropped 4; count of bases not matched to a gene: 3. The CDR3 covers 12 residues. Germline lookup yields CDR1 SGHTA and CDR2 FQGNSA. The CDR3 DNA reads TGTGCCAGCATTAACAGGGGGTACGAGCAGTACTTC. Amino acid sequence: CASINRGYEQYF.

The rearrangement uses TRBV18 and TRBJ2-7; 8 positions match TRBD1. The CDR3 length is 16 residues. V trimming: 3 bases; J trimming: 6 bases; junction bases outside the gene matches: 13. CDR1 and CDR2 (germline): KGHSH, LQKENI. The CDR3: CASSPEQVRTGGEQYF. The CDR3 nucleotides are TGTGCCAGCTCACCCGAGCAAGTCCGAACAGGGGGCGAGCAGTACTTC.

This chain links TRBV5-1 with TRBJ2-5; 10 bases are shared with TRBD1. The CDR3 extends over 17 amino acids. Germline trimming cut 4 bases from V and 4 bases from J; bases unmatched to any gene: 13. Looked up from germline, CDR1 is SGHRS and CDR2 is YFSETQ. Written as DNA, the CDR3 is TGCGCCAGCAGCAATAACCCGGACAGGGGGTTTGGAGAGACCCAGTACTTC. Protein sequence: CASSNNPDRGFGETQYF. The full variable domain, with the rest looked up from reference TRBV5-1 and TRBJ2-5, is KAGVTQTPRYLIKTRGQQVTLSCSPISGHRSVSWYQQTPGQGLQFLFEYFSETQRNKGNFPGRFSGRQFSNSRSEMNVSTLELGDSALYLCASSNNPDRGFGETQYFGPGTRLLVL.

In the case of this clone: This specimen includes other DNA sequences encoding the same CDR3. This chain uses TRBV6-5 with TRBJ1-1; TRBD1 is a possible D gene (5 bases). Germline CDR1 is MNHEY and CDR2 is SVGAGI. This CDR3 is 15 amino acids long. Deletions cut 0 bases from V and 0 bases from J, with 8 bases between. The CDR3 is CASSYSSGMNTEAFF. The CDR3 nucleotides read TGTGCCAGCAGTTACTCTTCAGGGATGAACACTGAAGCTTTCTTT.

The chain uses TRBV28 and TRBJ1-2; D is perhaps TRBD1 (6 bases). The CDR3 has 12 amino acids. The germline CDR1 and CDR2 sequences are MDHEN and SYDVKM. V was pared by 10 bases and J by 8 bases, with 17 bases between. The CDR3 nucleotides are TGTGCCACCAAGAATACAGGGTGGGGCTACACCTTC. It encodes CATKNTGWGYTF.

The chain employs TRBV7-2 and TRBJ2-2, with D perhaps matching TRBD2 (5 bases). V shed 5 bases and J shed 7 bases, with 23 bases lying between them. The CDR3 has 17 residues. Germline loops: CDR1 SGHTA, CDR2 FQGNSA. CDR3 amino acids: CASSPYGAALEGGELFF. The CDR3 nucleotides are TGTGCCAGCAGCCCCTATGGAGCGGCCTTAGAGGGCGGGGAGCTGTTTTTT.

The V gene is TRBV19, the J gene TRBJ2-3, with 14 positions matching TRBD2. CDR1 LNHDA and CDR2 SQIVND come from the germline V gene (reference sequence). J gave up 5 bases and V 5 bases, and 15 bases lay outside the gene matches. The CDR3 runs to 19 residues. The CDR3 protein is CASSQSGTSGSSNGDTQYF. The CDR3 DNA follows: TGTGCCAGTAGTCAATCCGGGACTAGCGGGAGTTCAAATGGAGATACGCAGTATTTT.

The chain is built from TRBV18 and TRBJ1-1; perhaps TRBD1 as D (5 bases). This CDR3 comprises 13 residues. Germline V CDR1 and CDR2: KGHSH, LQKENI. V dropped 5 bases and J dropped 1 base, with 8 bases sitting between them. CDR3 loop: CASSATENTEAFF. Here the CDR3 DNA reads TGTGCCAGCTCAGCGACAGAGAACACTGAAGCTTTCTTT.